This T cell receptor beta chain comes out of a study of HIV-infected patients and healthy controls. Alpha and beta constant-region primers primed reverse transcription of about 470 ng RNA. Using multiplexing indices, alpha and beta chain libraries were generated apart by chain-specific third strand synthesis. MiXCR, applied by TCRdb to the 5' RACE reads, yields one record per CDR3 protein. In the table there are some 8,500 distinct CDR3 sequences, over 8% of which are singletons. This clonotype occurred many times. No cell fractionation was done, so the repertoire covers all unsorted peripheral blood T cells. The CDR3 is made up of 16 amino acids. Germline lookup yields CDR1 SGHTA and CDR2 FQGNSA. V was pared by 5 bases and J by 1 base, with 9 bases of the junction left unmatched.

The TCR was taken from an adult with HIV infection. The donor label of this sample is uncertain. This chain connects TRBV7-2 to TRBJ2-3; the match to TRBD1 covers 7 bases. Sequencing was performed on blood, taken before antiretroviral therapy. CDR3 loop: CASSPRGGSGTDTQYF. CDR3 coding DNA: TGTGCCAGCAGCCCCAGAGGGGGCTCTGGCACAGATACGCAGTATTTT.